This TCR beta chain was captured by sequencing in a study of monozygotic twins with cystic fibrosis. Study-wide results and caveats: V usage most resembled the co-twin in 13 of 16 pairs. Shared CDR3 numbers were not associated with age, concordance or severity. Median Simpson clonality of roughly 0.01 suggested naive T cells predominated.

Produced via immunoSEQ multiplex PCR; TCRdb's table is partial and in-frame only. The sample holds about 14,000 clones, 95% to 99% seen once. Deletions cut 5 bases from V and 7 bases from J, with 9 bases between. The length of the CDR3 is 12 residues. CDR1 is MNHEY and CDR2 is SMNVEV in the germline V gene (reference sequence). A note on this clone: Antigen: not known.

This chain links TRBV27 with TRBJ1-5; D uncertain. The sample comprised blood. The sequence was obtained from a girl aged 2 to 10 with cystic fibrosis. The CDR3 DNA is TGTGCCAGCAGTACATATCGGCAGCCCCAGCATTTT. It codes for CASSTYRQPQHF.